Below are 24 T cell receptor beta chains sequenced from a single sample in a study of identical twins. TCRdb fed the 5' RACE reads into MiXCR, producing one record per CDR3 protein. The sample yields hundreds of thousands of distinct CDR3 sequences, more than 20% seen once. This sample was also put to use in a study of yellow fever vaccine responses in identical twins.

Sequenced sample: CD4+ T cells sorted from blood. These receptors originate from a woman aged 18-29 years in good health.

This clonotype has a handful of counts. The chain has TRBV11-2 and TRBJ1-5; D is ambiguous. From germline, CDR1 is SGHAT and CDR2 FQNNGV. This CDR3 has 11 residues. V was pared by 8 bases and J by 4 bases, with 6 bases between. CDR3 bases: TGTGCCAGCGGGGAAAATCAGCCCCAGCATTTT. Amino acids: CASGENQPQHF.

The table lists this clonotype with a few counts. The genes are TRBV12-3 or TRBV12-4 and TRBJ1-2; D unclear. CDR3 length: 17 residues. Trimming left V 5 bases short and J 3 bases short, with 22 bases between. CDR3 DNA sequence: TGTGCCAGCAGTCCGAGCGGGGTACTCCGCCTGGACTATGGCTACACCTTC. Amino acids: CASSPSGVLRLDYGYTF.

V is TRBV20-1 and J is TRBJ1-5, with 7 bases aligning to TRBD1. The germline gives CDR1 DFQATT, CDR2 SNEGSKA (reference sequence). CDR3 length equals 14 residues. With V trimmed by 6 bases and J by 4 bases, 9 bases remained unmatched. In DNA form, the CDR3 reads TGCAGTGCCGCTCCCGGGACAGAGAATCAGCCCCAGCATTTT. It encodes CSAAPGTENQPQHF.

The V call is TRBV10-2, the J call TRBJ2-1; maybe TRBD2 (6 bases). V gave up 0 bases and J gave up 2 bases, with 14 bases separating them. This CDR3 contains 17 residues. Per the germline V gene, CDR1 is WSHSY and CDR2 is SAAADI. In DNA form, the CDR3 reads TGCGCCAGCAGTGAGTCGAAGGTAGCGGCTACCTACAATGAGCAGTTCTTC. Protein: CASSESKVAATYNEQFF.

The CDR3 nucleotides are TGTGCCAGCAGCCGTGACCCCCAAAGGGAGACCCAGTACTTC. Translation gives CASSRDPQRETQYF. The chain is built from TRBV7-2 and TRBJ2-5; D is undetermined. V lost 5 bases, J lost 5 bases, and 15 bases lay in between. The CDR3 is 14 residues long. Germline V gives CDR1 SGHTA, CDR2 FQGNSA.

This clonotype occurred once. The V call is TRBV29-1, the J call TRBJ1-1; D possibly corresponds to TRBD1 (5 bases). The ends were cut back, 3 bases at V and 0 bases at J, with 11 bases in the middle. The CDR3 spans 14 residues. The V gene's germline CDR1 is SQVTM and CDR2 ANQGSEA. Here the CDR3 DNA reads TGCAGCGTTGAGAAGGACAAGCTGAACACTGAAGCTTTCTTT. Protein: CSVEKDKLNTEAFF.

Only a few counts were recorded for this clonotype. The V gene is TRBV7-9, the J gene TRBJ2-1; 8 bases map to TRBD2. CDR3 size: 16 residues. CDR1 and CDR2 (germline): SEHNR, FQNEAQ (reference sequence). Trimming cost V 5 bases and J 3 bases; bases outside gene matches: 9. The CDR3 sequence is CASSPRGGKIYNEQFF. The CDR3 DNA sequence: TGTGCCAGCAGCCCTCGGGGGGGAAAAATCTACAATGAGCAGTTCTTC.

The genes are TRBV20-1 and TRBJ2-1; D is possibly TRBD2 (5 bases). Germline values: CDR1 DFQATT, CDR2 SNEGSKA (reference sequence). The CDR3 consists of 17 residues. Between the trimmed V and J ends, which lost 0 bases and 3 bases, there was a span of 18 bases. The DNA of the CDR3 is TGCAGTGCTAGAGAGGGCGCCGGCCTAGCCCACTACAATGAGCAGTTCTTC. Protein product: CSAREGAGLAHYNEQFF.

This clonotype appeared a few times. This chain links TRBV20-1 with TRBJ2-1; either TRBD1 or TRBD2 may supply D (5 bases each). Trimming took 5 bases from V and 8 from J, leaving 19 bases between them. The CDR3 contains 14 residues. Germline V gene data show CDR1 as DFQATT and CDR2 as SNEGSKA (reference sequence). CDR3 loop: CSALGTRGGDEQFF. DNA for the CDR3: TGCAGTGCTCTCGGGACGAGGGGTGGCGATGAGCAGTTCTTC.

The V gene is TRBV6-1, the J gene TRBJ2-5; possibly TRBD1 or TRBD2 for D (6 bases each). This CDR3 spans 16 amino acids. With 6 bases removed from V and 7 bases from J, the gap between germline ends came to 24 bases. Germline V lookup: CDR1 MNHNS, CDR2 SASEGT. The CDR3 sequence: CASSQDRPGAKGTQYF. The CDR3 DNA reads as TGTGCCAGCAGCCAAGACCGTCCGGGGGCCAAGGGGACCCAGTACTTC.

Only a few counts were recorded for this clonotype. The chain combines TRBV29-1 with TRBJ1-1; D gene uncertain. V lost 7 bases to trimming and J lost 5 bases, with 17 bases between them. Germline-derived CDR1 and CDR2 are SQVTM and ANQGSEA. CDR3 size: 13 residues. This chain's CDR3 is CSAREGLKTEAFF. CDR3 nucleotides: TGCAGCGCAAGGGAGGGTCTTAAAACTGAAGCTTTCTTT.

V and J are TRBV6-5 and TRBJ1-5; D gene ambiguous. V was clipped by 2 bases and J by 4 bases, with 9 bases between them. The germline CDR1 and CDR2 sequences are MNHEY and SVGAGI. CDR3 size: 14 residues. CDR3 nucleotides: TGTGCCAGCAGTTACATCGGAGTTAATCAGCCCCAGCATTTT. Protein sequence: CASSYIGVNQPQHF.

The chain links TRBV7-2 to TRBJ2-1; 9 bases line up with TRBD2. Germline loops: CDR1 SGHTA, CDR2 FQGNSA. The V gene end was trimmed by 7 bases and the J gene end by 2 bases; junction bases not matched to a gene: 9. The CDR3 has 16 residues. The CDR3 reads CASTPISGSTYNEQFF. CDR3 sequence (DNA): TGTGCCAGCACCCCGATTAGCGGGAGCACCTACAATGAGCAGTTCTTC.

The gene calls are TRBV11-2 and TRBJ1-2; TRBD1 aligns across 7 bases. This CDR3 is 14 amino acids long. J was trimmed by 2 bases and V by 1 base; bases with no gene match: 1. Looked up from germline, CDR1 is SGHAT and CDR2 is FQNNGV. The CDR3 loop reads CASSLVGQNYGYTF. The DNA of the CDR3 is TGTGCCAGCAGCTTAGTGGGACAGAACTATGGCTACACCTTC.

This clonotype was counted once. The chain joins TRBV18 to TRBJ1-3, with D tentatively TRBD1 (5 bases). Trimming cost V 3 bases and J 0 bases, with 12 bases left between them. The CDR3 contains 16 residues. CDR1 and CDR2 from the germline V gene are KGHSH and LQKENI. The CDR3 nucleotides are TGTGCCAGCTCACCGGCGGACATAGGCTCTGGAAACACCATATATTTT. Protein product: CASSPADIGSGNTIYF.

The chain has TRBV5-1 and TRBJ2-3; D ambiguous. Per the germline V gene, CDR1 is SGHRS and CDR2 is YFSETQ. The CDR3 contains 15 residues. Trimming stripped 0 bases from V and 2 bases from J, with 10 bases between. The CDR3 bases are TGCGCCAGCAGCTTGGAGGGTAAGAACACAGATACGCAGTATTTT. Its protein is CASSLEGKNTDTQYF. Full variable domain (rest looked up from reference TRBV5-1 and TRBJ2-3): KAGVTQTPRYLIKTRGQQVTLSCSPISGHRSVSWYQQTPGQGLQFLFEYFSETQRNKGNFPGRFSGRQFSNSRSEMNVSTLELGDSALYLCASSLEGKNTDTQYFGPGTRLTVL.

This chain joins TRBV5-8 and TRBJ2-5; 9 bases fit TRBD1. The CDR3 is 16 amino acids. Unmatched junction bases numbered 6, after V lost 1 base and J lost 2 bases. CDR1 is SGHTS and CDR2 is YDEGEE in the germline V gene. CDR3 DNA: TGTGCCAGCAGCTTGTTCGTGGGACAGGGACAAGAGACCCAGTACTTC. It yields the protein CASSLFVGQGQETQYF.

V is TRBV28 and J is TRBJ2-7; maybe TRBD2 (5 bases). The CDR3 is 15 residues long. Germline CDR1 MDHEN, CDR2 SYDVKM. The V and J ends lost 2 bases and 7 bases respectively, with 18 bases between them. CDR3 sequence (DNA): TGTGCCAGCAGTTTAAACGCTCTAGCACGGAAAGAGCAGTACTTC. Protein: CASSLNALARKEQYF.

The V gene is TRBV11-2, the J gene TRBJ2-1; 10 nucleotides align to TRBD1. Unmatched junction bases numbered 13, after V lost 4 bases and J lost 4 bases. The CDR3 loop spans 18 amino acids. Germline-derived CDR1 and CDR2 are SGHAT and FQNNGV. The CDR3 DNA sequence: TGTGCCAGCAGCTCTGGACAGGGGGGGGGAGTAGAATACAATGAGCAGTTCTTC. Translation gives CASSSGQGGGVEYNEQFF.

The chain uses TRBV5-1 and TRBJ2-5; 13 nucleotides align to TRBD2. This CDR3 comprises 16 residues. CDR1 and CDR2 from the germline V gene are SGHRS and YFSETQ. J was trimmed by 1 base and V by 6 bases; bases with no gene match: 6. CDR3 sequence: CASKGLAGLSQETQYF. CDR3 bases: TGCGCCAGCAAGGGACTAGCGGGGCTGAGCCAAGAGACCCAGTACTTC.

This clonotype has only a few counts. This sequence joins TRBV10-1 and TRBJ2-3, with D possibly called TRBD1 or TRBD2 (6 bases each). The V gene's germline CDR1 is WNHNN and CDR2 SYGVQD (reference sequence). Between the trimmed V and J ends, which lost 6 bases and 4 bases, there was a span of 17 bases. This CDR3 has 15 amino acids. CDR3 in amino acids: CASRGGGGAADTQYF. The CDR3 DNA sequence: TGCGCCAGCAGAGGGGGTGGAGGGGCGGCAGATACGCAGTATTTT.

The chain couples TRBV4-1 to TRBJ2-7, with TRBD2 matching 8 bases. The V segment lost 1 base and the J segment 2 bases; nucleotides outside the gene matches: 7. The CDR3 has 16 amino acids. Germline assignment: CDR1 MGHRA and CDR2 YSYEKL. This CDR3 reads CASSQVPTSGAYEQYF. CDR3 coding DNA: TGCGCCAGCAGCCAAGTCCCCACTAGCGGAGCCTACGAGCAGTACTTC.

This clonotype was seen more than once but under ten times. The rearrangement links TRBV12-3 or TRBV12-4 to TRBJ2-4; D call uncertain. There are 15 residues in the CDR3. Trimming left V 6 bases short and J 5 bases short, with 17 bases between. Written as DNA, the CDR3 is TGTGCCAGCAGCACCAAGGCATGGCCTGAAAACATTCAGTACTTC. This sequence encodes CASSTKAWPENIQYF.

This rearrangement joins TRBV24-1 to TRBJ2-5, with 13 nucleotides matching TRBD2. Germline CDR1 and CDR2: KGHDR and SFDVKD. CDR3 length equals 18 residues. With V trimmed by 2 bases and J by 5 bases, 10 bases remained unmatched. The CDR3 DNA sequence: TGTGCCACCAGTGATTCGATAACTAGCGGGAGGGCCTTGGAGACCCAGTACTTC. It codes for CATSDSITSGRALETQYF.